One and the same sample provided the 12 T cell receptor beta chains below, sequenced in a study of early T cells in non-severe SARS-CoV-2 infection. In TCRdb, the 5' RACE reads were re-called with MiXCR into one record per CDR3 protein. The sample has 95,000 to 100,000 distinct CDR3 sequences; 8% to 13% are singletons. Sequenced material: whole blood. Receptors originate from an adult who was a healthcare worker with PCR-confirmed SARS-CoV-2 infection or an uninfected control (not recorded which).

The genes are TRBV7-9 and TRBJ2-7; D is undetermined. CDR3 size: 12 residues. Germline CDR1 and CDR2: SEHNR and FQNEAQ (reference sequence). Trimming stripped 1 base from V and 9 bases from J, with 10 bases between. The CDR3 protein is CASSLERTRQYF. The CDR3 region has the DNA TGTGCCAGCAGCTTAGAAAGAACGAGGCAGTACTTC.

At least ten counts were recorded for this clonotype. This chain uses TRBV6-5 with TRBJ1-6; D call uncertain. The CDR3 has 16 amino acids. Germline CDR1 MNHEY, CDR2 SVGAGI. Trimming left V 6 bases short and J 3 bases short, with 15 bases between. CDR3 DNA sequence: TGTGCCAGCAGGGATGAGGGCAGCTTCTATAATTCACCCCTCCACTTT. It codes for CASRDEGSFYNSPLHF.

The chain employs TRBV7-9 and TRBJ2-3; 10 positions match TRBD2. Germline CDR1 and CDR2: SEHNR and FQNEAQ (reference sequence). The CDR3 totals 15 residues. V dropped 4 bases and J dropped 0; count of bases not matched to a gene: 1. CDR3 nucleotides: TGTGCCAGCAGCTCTAGCGGGGGTAGCACAGATACGCAGTATTTT. It is translated as CASSSSGGSTDTQYF.

This clonotype was recorded a few times. This sequence joins TRBV7-6 and TRBJ2-1; 9 bases are shared with TRBD1. The trim removed 3 bases at V and 2 bases at J, leaving 2 bases unmatched. CDR1 SGHVS and CDR2 FNYEAQ come from the germline V gene. The CDR3 extends over 15 amino acids. The CDR3 spells CASSFDRGTYNEQFF. The CDR3 nucleotides read TGTGCCAGCAGCTTTGACAGGGGGACCTACAATGAGCAGTTCTTC.

This clonotype was seen many times. The chain is built from TRBV5-6 and TRBJ2-7, with 7 positions matching TRBD2. The CDR3 runs to 13 residues. Trimming took 4 bases from V and 5 from J; bases not matched to a gene: 6. Per germline, CDR1 SGHDT and CDR2 YYEEEE. This chain's CDR3 is CASSIGLDDEQYF. The CDR3, as DNA: TGTGCCAGCAGCATCGGACTAGATGACGAGCAGTACTTC.

Only a few counts were recorded for this clonotype. The gene calls are TRBV5-1 and TRBJ2-7, with unresolved D. This CDR3 has 14 amino acids. The germline V and J ends were trimmed by 4 bases and 7 bases, with 18 bases remaining between them. CDR1 and CDR2 from the germline V gene are SGHRS and YFSETQ. CDR3 loop: CASSLGAASTEQYF. The DNA for the CDR3 is TGCGCCAGCAGCCTGGGCGCGGCCTCTACGGAGCAGTACTTC. The full variable domain, its missing parts supplied by reference TRBV5-1 and TRBJ2-7, is KAGVTQTPRYLIKTRGQQVTLSCSPISGHRSVSWYQQTPGQGLQFLFEYFSETQRNKGNFPGRFSGRQFSNSRSEMNVSTLELGDSALYLCASSLGAASTEQYFGPGTRLTVT.

In this sample, this clonotype turned up many times. V gene TRBV3-1 combines with J gene TRBJ1-2; 9 bases match TRBD1. Germline-derived CDR1 and CDR2 are LGHDT and YNNKEL (reference sequence). This CDR3 spans 14 amino acids. The V segment lost 4 bases and the J segment 2 bases; nucleotides outside the gene matches: 2. CDR3 sequence (DNA): TGTGCCAGCAGCCGCGGACAGGGGAACTATGGCTACACCTTC. This gives the protein CASSRGQGNYGYTF.

The gene calls are TRBV5-1 and TRBJ2-7; D unresolved. V lost 0 bases to trimming and J lost 6 bases, with 16 bases between them. CDR1 and CDR2 from the germline V gene are SGHRS and YFSETQ. The CDR3 extends over 15 amino acids. CDR3 amino acids: CASSLEGSQSSEQYF. Here the CDR3 DNA reads TGCGCCAGCAGCTTGGAGGGCAGTCAGAGTTCCGAGCAGTACTTC.

This clonotype was counted only a few times. This chain connects TRBV30 to TRBJ2-3; 7 bases are a match to TRBD2. Germline V gene data show CDR1 as GTSNPN and CDR2 as SVGIG (reference sequence). This CDR3 is built from 15 residues. V was clipped by 1 base and J by 3 bases; unmatched bases: 7. The CDR3 bases are TGTGCCTGGAGTGGGTGGGGAGCGGGGACAGATACGCAGTATTTT. Protein: CAWSGWGAGTDTQYF.

This clonotype was seen a few times. The rearrangement links TRBV2 to TRBJ1-2; D gene uncertain. Germline CDR1 SNHLY, CDR2 FYNNEI. The V end lost 4 bases, the J end lost 7 bases, and 10 bases lay between the germline ends. This CDR3 is built from 12 residues. CDR3 amino acids: CASSGATLGYTF. The CDR3, as DNA: TGTGCCAGCAGTGGGGCCACCCTTGGCTACACCTTC.

V is TRBV5-1 and J is TRBJ2-2; D may be TRBD1 (7 bases). The germline V gene has CDR1 SGHRS and CDR2 YFSETQ. V lost 0 bases to trimming and J lost 3 bases, with 9 bases between them. This CDR3 has 15 amino acids. CDR3 in amino acids: CASSLARGDTGELFF. Written as DNA, the CDR3 is TGCGCCAGCAGCTTGGCCAGGGGGGACACCGGGGAGCTGTTTTTT.

This clonotype has only a few counts. The CDR3 protein is CASTLGGPGAYEQYF. CDR3 sequence (DNA): TGTGCCAGCACCCTAGGAGGACCGGGGGCCTACGAGCAGTACTTC. This sequence joins TRBV12-3 or TRBV12-4 and TRBJ2-7; the D gene is possibly TRBD2 (6 bases). Trimming left V 7 bases short and J 2 bases short, with 18 bases between. The length of the CDR3 is 15 residues.